This T cell receptor (beta chain) was recorded in a study of cytomegalovirus exposure and HLA in healthy donors. Germline-derived CDR1 and CDR2 are SGDLS and YYNGEE. The ends were cut back, 0 bases at V and 1 base at J, with 7 bases in the middle. The CDR3 extends over 14 amino acids. Primers for the PCR totalled 60 Vbeta and 13 Jbeta. Assay: immunoSEQ multiplex PCR; the TCRdb copy retains only in-frame clones and omits some. The sample has around 210,000 clones, 78% seen once. Notes on this clone: Its target is unknown.

Study-wide findings and caveats: Cytomegalovirus association was assigned to about 150 TCR beta chains. Later analysis suggested links between common viral pathogens and several top significant clusters.

Donors sampled were nominally healthy, though unrecorded immune exposures were likely. Specimen: PBMCs. J is TRBJ1-2 and V is TRBV9; D not resolved. The sequence derives from a boy between 10 and 17 years old in good health and CMV-seronegative. The CDR3 spells CASSVDGHNYGYTF. The CDR3 DNA sequence: TGTGCCAGCAGCGTAGATGGGCATAACTATGGCTACACCTTC.